This T cell receptor (beta chain) was observed in a study of T cell responses to AZD1222 COVID-19 vaccine. About the research overall: Second-dose intervals near 4 or 12 weeks were combined.

V dropped 9 bases and J dropped 13; count of bases not matched to a gene: 8. There are 12 residues in the CDR3. Germline V CDR1 and CDR2: MNHEY, SMNVEV (reference sequence). General study points: Clonal diversity was possibly underestimated; the donors were predominantly white British and more often female. Spike-specific TCR breadth rose after two AZD1222 doses, and depth rose as well.

Only in-frame clones appear in the TCRdb table, and some are missing; sequencing was by immunoSEQ multiplex PCR. Counted here are some 83,000 clones, roughly 83% occurring once; the ten biggest clones make up 8.7%. On this clone itself: Its antigen remains unidentified.

The J gene is TRBJ1-6, the V gene TRBV27, with TRBD1 matching over 8 bases. This TCR derives from an adult in good health. The sample was peripheral blood, taken on day 0 of AZD1222 vaccination. CDR3: CASTGQGSPLHF. CDR3 in DNA: TGTGCCAGTACCGGACAGGGTAGTCCCCTCCACTTT.